The next 17 T cell receptor beta chains were all read from a single sample in a study of cytomegalovirus exposure and HLA in healthy donors. Measured with immunoSEQ multiplex PCR; TCRdb has only the in-frame clones, and not every one. The data contain 200,000 to 250,000 clones, approximately 80% of them seen just once; the ten biggest clones take up roughly an eighth. The sequenced sample consisted of PBMCs. These receptor sequences come from a woman in her twenties or thirties in good health and CMV-seropositive.

J is TRBJ1-5 and V is TRBV27; D is uncertain. Germline values: CDR1 MNHEY, CDR2 SMNVEV (reference sequence). V was pared by 2 bases and J by 0 bases, with 11 bases between. CDR3 length: 16 residues. CDR3 residues: CASSLKASNSNQPQHF. DNA of the CDR3: TGTGCCAGCAGTTTAAAGGCGTCTAATAGCAATCAGCCCCAGCATTTT.

The V gene is TRBV19, the J gene TRBJ1-1, with a tentative D call TRBD1 (6 bases). Deletions cut 7 bases from V and 4 bases from J, with 22 bases between. CDR3 length equals 16 residues. Germline V CDR1 and CDR2: LNHDA, SQIVND (reference sequence). The CDR3 loop reads CASTPSLGAVGTEAFF. In DNA form, the CDR3 reads TGTGCCAGTACCCCATCTCTGGGGGCGGTAGGCACTGAAGCTTTCTTT.

V and J are TRBV5-4 and TRBJ2-1; D remains unclear. V lost 0 bases and J 8 bases, leaving 6 bases between the germline ends. Germline V gene data show CDR1 as SGHNT and CDR2 as YYREEE (reference sequence). This CDR3 region has 12 residues. CDR3 protein: CASSLGPHEQFF. The CDR3 nucleotides read TGTGCCAGCAGCTTGGGCCCCCATGAGCAGTTCTTC.

CDR3 nucleotides: TGTGCCAGCAGTCCTACGCCCGGGACAGATTTCTCCTACAATGAGCAGTTCTTC. Amino acid sequence: CASSPTPGTDFSYNEQFF. This sequence joins TRBV27 and TRBJ2-1, with 7 bases aligning to TRBD1. V lost 5 bases, J lost 0 bases, and 13 bases stayed unmatched. The CDR3 length is 18 residues. Germline CDR1 is MNHEY and CDR2 is SMNVEV (reference sequence).

The chain recombines TRBV9 with TRBJ2-1; D perhaps matches TRBD2 (5 bases). Germline CDR1 and CDR2: SGDLS and YYNGEE. The CDR3 loop spans 16 amino acids. Trimming cost V 1 base and J 3 bases, with 14 bases left between them. This CDR3 reads CASSVRGGPDYNEQFF. In nucleotides, the CDR3 is TGTGCCAGCAGCGTACGAGGAGGCCCAGACTACAATGAGCAGTTCTTC.

The chain links TRBV27 to TRBJ2-2; 12 bases are shared with TRBD2. V shed 7 bases and J 8 bases; nucleotides not matched to a gene: 8. Germline V CDR1 and CDR2: MNHEY, SMNVEV (reference sequence). The CDR3 runs to 15 residues. The CDR3 loop is CASTTTSGRGGELFF. The CDR3 DNA follows: TGTGCCAGCACTACGACTAGCGGGAGAGGGGGGGAGCTGTTTTTT.

The chain combines TRBV13 with TRBJ2-5; D perhaps matches TRBD2 (6 bases). Germline loops: CDR1 PRHDT, CDR2 FYEKMQ (reference sequence). The CDR3 spans 14 residues. V was shortened by 3 bases and J by 0 bases, with 8 bases between the two germline ends. The CDR3 spells CASSFRDYQETQYF. For the CDR3, the DNA is TGTGCCAGCAGCTTCCGGGACTACCAAGAGACCCAGTACTTC.

The chain links TRBV25-1 to TRBJ1-2, with TRBD1 identical over 10 bases. The CDR3 loop spans 15 amino acids. Unmatched junction bases numbered 7, after V lost 4 bases and J lost 5 bases. CDR1 is MGHDK and CDR2 is SYGVNS in the germline V gene. The CDR3 spells CASSGDRGTSYGYTF. DNA for the CDR3: TGTGCCAGCAGTGGGGACAGGGGCACTTCTTATGGCTACACCTTC.

Only one count was recorded for this clone. The CDR3 nucleotides are TGTGCCAGCAGCTTAGATCCTGGACAGGATTACGAGCAGTACTTC. Translated: CASSLDPGQDYEQYF. The rearrangement joins TRBV11-3 to TRBJ2-7; 7 bases map to TRBD1. Germline V gene lookup returns CDR1 SGHNT and CDR2 YENEEA. Trimming removed 0 bases from V and 4 bases from J; junction bases left unmatched: 6. CDR3 size: 15 residues. The full variable domain, its missing parts supplied by reference TRBV11-3 and TRBJ2-7, is EAGVVQSPRYKIIEKKQPVAFWCNPISGHNTLYWYLQNLGQGPELLIRYENEEAVDDSQLPKDRFSAERLKGVDSTLKIQPAELGDSAVYLCASSLDPGQDYEQYFGPGTRLTVT.

CDR3 region: CASSADSTDTQYF. For the CDR3, the DNA is TGTGCCAGCAGCGCCGACTCCACAGATACGCAGTATTTT. The rearrangement links TRBV9 to TRBJ2-3; D is uncertain. CDR1 SGDLS and CDR2 YYNGEE come from the germline V gene. The V gene lost 3 bases and the J gene lost 2 bases, with 7 bases spanning the gap. This CDR3 has 13 residues.

This clone was seen only a few times. The V gene is TRBV5-4, the J gene TRBJ1-1, with 7 bases that match TRBD1. CDR1 and CDR2 (germline): SGHNT, YYREEE (reference sequence). This CDR3 region has 14 residues. Trimming cost V 2 bases and J 0 bases; bases outside gene matches: 1. The CDR3 bases are TGTGCCAGCAGCTTCACAGGGGTGAACACTGAAGCTTTCTTT. Its protein is CASSFTGVNTEAFF.

This clone was seen more than once but under ten times. This rearrangement joins TRBV4-2 to TRBJ1-1; D not certain. Trimming removed 0 bases from V and 4 bases from J, with 9 bases in between. Germline loops: CDR1 LGHNA, CDR2 YNFKEQ. The CDR3 runs to 14 residues. CDR3 amino acids: CASSQDLRATEAFF. DNA of the CDR3: TGTGCCAGCAGCCAAGATTTACGGGCCACTGAAGCTTTCTTT.

V and J are TRBV7-6 and TRBJ1-1; perhaps TRBD1 as D (6 bases). CDR3 length equals 15 residues. Germline V CDR1 and CDR2: SGHVS, FNYEAQ. Trimming cost V 5 bases and J 0 bases, with 13 bases left between them. The CDR3 DNA reads TGTGCCAGCAGCCGTACAGGGCTCATGAACACTGAAGCTTTCTTT. Its protein product is CASSRTGLMNTEAFF.

The chain carries TRBV30 and TRBJ1-5; D gene unclear. Germline values: CDR1 GTSNPN, CDR2 SVGIG (reference sequence). The CDR3 loop spans 12 amino acids. V lost 2 bases to trimming and J lost 3 bases, with 5 bases between them. As DNA, the CDR3 is TGTGCCTGGAGTTCGCTCAATCAGCCCCAGCATTTT. Translating gives CAWSSLNQPQHF.

This clone was recorded once. For the CDR3, the DNA is TGTGCCAGCAGTTCCCAGGGAGGGGACCTCTATGGCTACACCTTC. This sequence encodes CASSSQGGDLYGYTF. This chain links TRBV27 with TRBJ1-2; D is possibly TRBD1 (5 bases). V was cut by 4 bases and J by 4 bases, with 16 bases left in between. This CDR3 is built from 15 residues. Germline CDR1 reads MNHEY; CDR2 reads SMNVEV (reference sequence).

The genes are TRBV7-6 and TRBJ2-7; 8 bases line up with TRBD2. The trim removed 5 bases at V and 3 bases at J, leaving 12 bases unmatched. The CDR3 is made up of 16 amino acids. In germline, CDR1 is SGHVS, CDR2 FNYEAQ. The CDR3 DNA reads as TGTGCCAGCAGCCCGGGGGGGGCGGGGCCCCACTACGAGCAGTACTTC. The encoded protein is CASSPGGAGPHYEQYF. The whole variable domain, filled in from reference TRBV7-6 and TRBJ2-7, reads GAGVSQSPRYKVTKRGQDVALRCDPISGHVSLYWYRQALGQGPEFLTYFNYEAQQDKSGLPNDRFSAERPEGSISTLTIQRTEQRDSAMYRCASSPGGAGPHYEQYFGPGTRLTVT.

This chain joins TRBV9 and TRBJ1-1; D uncertain. Germline-derived CDR1 and CDR2 are SGDLS and YYNGEE. The CDR3 runs 13 residues. Trimming cost V 4 bases and J 0 bases, with 7 bases left between them. The CDR3 bases are TGTGCCAGCAGCTCAACAATGAACACTGAAGCTTTCTTT. As protein: CASSSTMNTEAFF.